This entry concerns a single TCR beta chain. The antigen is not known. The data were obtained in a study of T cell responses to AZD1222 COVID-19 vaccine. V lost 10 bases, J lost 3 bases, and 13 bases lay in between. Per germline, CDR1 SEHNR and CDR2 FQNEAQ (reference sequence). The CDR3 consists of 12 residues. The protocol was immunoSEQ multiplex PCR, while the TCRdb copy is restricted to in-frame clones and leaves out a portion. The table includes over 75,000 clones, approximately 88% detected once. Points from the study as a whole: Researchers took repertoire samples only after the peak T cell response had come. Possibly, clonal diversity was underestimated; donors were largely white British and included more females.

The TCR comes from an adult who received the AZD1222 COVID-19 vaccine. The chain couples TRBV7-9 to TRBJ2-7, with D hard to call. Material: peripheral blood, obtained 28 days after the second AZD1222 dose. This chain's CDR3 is CAIYKQNYEQYF. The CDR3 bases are TGTGCCATATATAAACAGAACTACGAGCAGTACTTC.